Shown below are 26 T cell receptor beta chains from a single sample sequenced in a study of OX40 agonist ivuxolimab in advanced cancers. To prepare the library, the immunoSEQ multiplex PCR assay was applied. TCRdb took over this immuneACCESS table, retaining in-frame rearrangements with V and J assigned. Such tables are incomplete; in checked studies, under half of the missing clones stem from an unresolved V gene, and the remainder is unexplained. The sample records tens of thousands of clones, almost 90% of which are singletons. 5.5% to 8.5% of the sample is in the top ten clones. The input for sequencing was CD4+ or CD8+ T cells sorted from blood, taken in a trial of the OX40 agonist ivuxolimab. These receptors all come from an adult with an advanced solid tumor such as melanoma, head and neck, liver or kidney cancer.

This chain joins TRBV5-1 and TRBJ2-1, with 8 positions matching TRBD2. The CDR3 runs to 15 residues. Germline CDR1 and CDR2: SGHRS and YFSETQ. Trimming cost V 3 bases and J 6 bases; bases outside gene matches: 8. The CDR3 sequence is CASSSPGLGTNEQFF. CDR3 coding DNA: TGCGCCAGCAGCTCACCGGGACTAGGGACCAATGAGCAGTTCTTC.

The chain is built from TRBV6-1 and TRBJ2-3; D gene uncertain. Germline values: CDR1 MNHNS, CDR2 SASEGT. The germline V and J ends were trimmed by 7 bases and 3 bases, with 8 bases remaining between them. The CDR3 contains 12 residues. In DNA form, the CDR3 reads TGTGCCAGCATGGAAGCAACAGATACGCAGTATTTT. Translated: CASMEATDTQYF.

This rearrangement joins TRBV25-1 to TRBJ2-2; the D is unclear. The CDR3 has 14 residues. Germline V CDR1 and CDR2: MGHDK, SYGVNS. The V and J ends lost 2 bases and 4 bases respectively, with 8 bases between them. CDR3 nucleotides: TGTGCCAGCAGTGAACTCGGGCCCACCGGGGAGCTGTTTTTT. Its translation: CASSELGPTGELFF.

The chain combines TRBV9 with TRBJ1-1; D is unclear. CDR1 SGDLS and CDR2 YYNGEE come from the germline V gene. V was pared by 3 bases and J by 7 bases, with 16 bases between. The CDR3 runs to 14 residues. The CDR3 nucleotides read TGTGCCAGCAGCGCCAGCGTGGGGTACGGTGAAGCTTTCTTT. Residues: CASSASVGYGEAFF.

The chain couples TRBV7-9 to TRBJ2-7; 8 bases match TRBD2. The V gene end was trimmed by 6 bases and the J gene end by 2 bases; junction bases not matched to a gene: 3. The V gene's germline CDR1 is SEHNR and CDR2 FQNEAQ (reference sequence). The CDR3 length is 13 residues. The DNA of the CDR3 is TGTGCCAGCAGAACTAGCGGAGCCTACGAGCAGTACTTC. This gives the protein CASRTSGAYEQYF.

V gene TRBV10-3 combines with J gene TRBJ2-7; the D call may be TRBD1 or TRBD2 (6 bases each). Trimming removed 7 bases at V and 3 bases at J, with 16 bases between. The germline CDR1 and CDR2 sequences are ENHRY and SYGVKD. CDR3 length: 14 amino acids. CDR3 sequence reads: CAITERGGRYEQYF. CDR3 nucleotides: TGTGCCATCACCGAACGAGGGGGGCGCTACGAGCAGTACTTC.

The chain has TRBV28 and TRBJ1-5; 8 nucleotides line up with TRBD1. The CDR3 totals 14 residues. V was clipped by 6 bases and J by 5 bases; unmatched bases: 6. Germline V CDR1 and CDR2: MDHEN, SYDVKM. The CDR3 loop is CASRRTGRDQPQHF. As DNA, the CDR3 is TGTGCCAGCAGAAGGACAGGGCGCGATCAGCCCCAGCATTTT. Using reference TRBV28 and TRBJ1-5 for the parts outside the CDR3, the full variable domain is DVKVTQSSRYLVKRTGEKVFLECVQDMDHENMFWYRQDPGLGLRLIYFSYDVKMKEKGDIPEGYSVSREKKERFSLILESASTNQTSMYLCASRRTGRDQPQHFGDGTRLSIL.

This clone was picked up a small number of times. The V gene is TRBV19, the J gene TRBJ1-5, with a possible D match to TRBD1 (5 bases). This CDR3 comprises 14 residues. The V end lost 8 bases, the J end lost 7 bases, and 18 bases lay between the germline ends. Germline CDR1 LNHDA, CDR2 SQIVND (reference sequence). CDR3 sequence: CASRGTRGHQPQHF. The CDR3 DNA is TGTGCCAGTCGCGGAACGAGGGGTCACCAGCCCCAGCATTTT.

The chain is built from TRBV9 and TRBJ1-4, with D perhaps TRBD1 (6 bases). The CDR3 consists of 16 residues. V lost 0 bases to trimming and J lost 5 bases, with 14 bases between them. The V gene's germline CDR1 is SGDLS and CDR2 YYNGEE. The CDR3 loop reads CASSVDPDRSNEKLFF. The CDR3 DNA reads TGTGCCAGCAGCGTAGATCCTGACAGGAGCAATGAAAAACTGTTTTTT.

J is TRBJ2-6 and V is TRBV18, with a possible D match to TRBD1 (6 bases). Germline CDR1 reads KGHSH; CDR2 reads LQKENI. V lost 6 bases, J lost 0 bases, and 15 bases lay in between. This CDR3 has 17 amino acids. The CDR3 DNA is TGTGCCAGCTCCAACAGGGTACTTAGCTCTGGGGCCAACGTCCTGACTTTC. It codes for CASSNRVLSSGANVLTF.

The J gene is TRBJ2-5, the V gene TRBV19; TRBD1 agrees at 8 bases. The CDR3 is made up of 15 amino acids. Looked up from germline, CDR1 is LNHDA and CDR2 is SQIVND (reference sequence). Germline trimming cut 7 bases from V and 5 bases from J; bases unmatched to any gene: 12. DNA for the CDR3: TGTGCCAGTACCCAGGGGGCAGGGGGCAGGGAGACCCAGTACTTC. Translation gives CASTQGAGGRETQYF. The full variable domain, with the rest looked up from reference TRBV19 and TRBJ2-5, is DGGITQSPKYLFRKEGQNVTLSCEQNLNHDAMYWYRQDPGQGLRLIYYSQIVNDFQKGDIAEGYSVSREKKESFPLTVTSAQKNPTAFYLCASTQGAGGRETQYFGPGTRLLVL.

The V gene is TRBV9, the J gene TRBJ1-4; the D is unclear. Germline CDR1 is SGDLS and CDR2 is YYNGEE. Deletions cut 0 bases from V and 4 bases from J, with 1 base between. The CDR3 loop spans 12 amino acids. CDR3 protein: CASSVDNEKLFF. DNA of the CDR3: TGTGCCAGCAGCGTAGATAATGAAAAACTGTTTTTT.

The J gene is TRBJ2-7, the V gene TRBV19; TRBD2 aligns across 7 bases. After removal of 3 bases from V and 5 bases from J, the junction contained 7 bases not matched to a gene. The germline V gene has CDR1 LNHDA and CDR2 SQIVND (reference sequence). CDR3 length: 14 residues. The CDR3 DNA reads TGTGCCAGTAGTATGGGACTACCTCGGAACGAGCAGTACTTC. Its protein product is CASSMGLPRNEQYF.

The chain carries TRBV15 and TRBJ1-1; no definite D call. Germline CDR1 LNHNV, CDR2 YYDKDF (reference sequence). The CDR3 is made up of 12 amino acids. V was pared by 0 bases and J by 11 bases, with 10 bases between. Here the CDR3 reads CATSRDRFMAFF. DNA for the CDR3: TGTGCCACCAGCAGAGACAGATTTATGGCTTTCTTT.

The count of this clone is one. The gene calls are TRBV4-1 and TRBJ2-7; 15 bases map to TRBD2. This CDR3 has 17 residues. The junction had 5 bases not matched to a gene; V was cut back by 4 bases and J by 1 base. CDR1 and CDR2 from the germline V gene are MGHRA and YSYEKL. CDR3 region: CASSPWTSGRDSYEQYF. CDR3 DNA sequence: TGCGCCAGCAGCCCCTGGACTAGCGGGAGGGATTCCTACGAGCAGTACTTC.

This sequence joins TRBV5-1 and TRBJ1-2; 7 positions agree with TRBD1. V shed 3 bases and J 7 bases; nucleotides not matched to a gene: 12. CDR3 size: 15 residues. CDR1 SGHRS and CDR2 YFSETQ come from the germline V gene. Here the CDR3 reads CASSSMGQLLGGYTF. CDR3 DNA: TGCGCCAGCAGCTCAATGGGACAGTTACTGGGTGGCTACACCTTC. Together with reference TRBV5-1 and TRBJ1-2, the CDR3 gives the full variable domain: KAGVTQTPRYLIKTRGQQVTLSCSPISGHRSVSWYQQTPGQGLQFLFEYFSETQRNKGNFPGRFSGRQFSNSRSEMNVSTLELGDSALYLCASSSMGQLLGGYTFGSGTRLTVV.

This clone was observed a single time. The chain combines TRBV11-3 with TRBJ2-1, with D possibly being TRBD2 (6 bases). This CDR3 has 12 residues. Germline V gene sequence: CDR1 SGHNT, CDR2 YENEEA. V was pared by 5 bases and J by 10 bases, with 12 bases between. The CDR3 DNA follows: TGTGCCAGCAGCCAGGGACTTCGAGAGCAGTTCTTC. Its protein product is CASSQGLREQFF.

This rearrangement joins TRBV28 to TRBJ1-2, with D perhaps TRBD1 (6 bases). V shed 7 bases and J shed 2 bases, with 11 bases lying between them. CDR3 length: 13 residues. The germline CDR1 and CDR2 sequences are MDHEN and SYDVKM. The CDR3 sequence: CASTETGNYGYTF. DNA for the CDR3: TGTGCCAGCACTGAGACAGGCAACTATGGCTACACCTTC.

CDR3 sequence: CASSTLWVDEKLFF. CDR3 DNA: TGTGCCAGTAGTACGCTCTGGGTGGATGAAAAACTGTTTTTT. The chain couples TRBV19 to TRBJ1-4; D gene uncertain. The CDR3 is 14 residues long. The germline V gene has CDR1 LNHDA and CDR2 SQIVND (reference sequence). The V end was cut by 4 bases, the J end by 6 bases, with 12 bases between. Combining the CDR3 with reference TRBV19 and TRBJ1-4 gives the whole variable domain DGGITQSPKYLFRKEGQNVTLSCEQNLNHDAMYWYRQDPGQGLRLIYYSQIVNDFQKGDIAEGYSVSREKKESFPLTVTSAQKNPTAFYLCASSTLWVDEKLFFGSGTQLSVL.

The chain uses TRBV28 and TRBJ2-1; D gene uncertain. Per the germline V gene, CDR1 is MDHEN and CDR2 is SYDVKM. The CDR3 has 15 residues. V lost 3 bases, J lost 4 bases, and 13 bases lay in between. The CDR3 loop is CASSFGGSSYNEQFF. For the CDR3, the DNA is TGTGCCAGCAGTTTTGGCGGTTCCTCGTACAATGAGCAGTTCTTC.

The chain carries TRBV11-3 and TRBJ2-3; no clear D gene. The length of the CDR3 is 15 residues. Deletions cut 3 bases from V and 4 bases from J, with 14 bases between. CDR1 is SGHNT and CDR2 is YENEEA in the germline V gene. The CDR3 DNA sequence: TGTGCCAGCAGCTTGGGTGGGTTGGTCGCAGATACGCAGTATTTT. Translated, it gives CASSLGGLVADTQYF.

J is TRBJ2-1 and V is TRBV11-2, with 9 bases fitting TRBD1. The CDR3 covers 15 residues. Germline V gives CDR1 SGHAT, CDR2 FQNNGV. V shed 5 bases and J 6 bases; nucleotides not matched to a gene: 8. The CDR3 is CASSRPGQGGNEQFF. The CDR3 DNA reads TGTGCCAGCAGCCGCCCGGGACAGGGTGGCAATGAGCAGTTCTTC.

The V and J genes are TRBV6-1 and TRBJ2-3; D not certain. Germline-derived CDR1 and CDR2 are MNHNS and SASEGT. The CDR3 is 15 amino acids. V shed 2 bases and J shed 1 base, with 10 bases lying between them. CDR3: CASSEKVSRTDTQYF. CDR3 nucleotide sequence: TGTGCCAGCAGTGAAAAGGTATCTCGCACAGATACGCAGTATTTT.

The count of this clone is one. The chain combines TRBV7-6 with TRBJ1-1; TRBD1 matches at 8 bases. Germline CDR1 is SGHVS and CDR2 is FNYEAQ. The J segment lost 1 base and the V segment lost 5 bases, leaving 3 bases of the junction unmatched. The CDR3 is 14 residues long. The DNA of the CDR3 is TGTGCCAGCAGCCTCGGGACAGGGAACACTGAAGCTTTCTTT. This translates into CASSLGTGNTEAFF. The full variable domain, with the rest looked up from reference TRBV7-6 and TRBJ1-1, is GAGVSQSPRYKVTKRGQDVALRCDPISGHVSLYWYRQALGQGPEFLTYFNYEAQQDKSGLPNDRFSAERPEGSISTLTIQRTEQRDSAMYRCASSLGTGNTEAFFGQGTRLTVV.

The chain employs TRBV10-3 and TRBJ2-1, with D possibly TRBD1 on 6 matching bases. The CDR3 extends over 18 amino acids. V was pared by 6 bases and J by 0 bases, with 21 bases between. Germline V gene lookup returns CDR1 ENHRY and CDR2 SYGVKD. CDR3 in amino acids: CAIRGAHPGHSSYNEQFF. The DNA of the CDR3 is TGTGCCATCAGGGGGGCTCATCCGGGACACAGCTCCTACAATGAGCAGTTCTTC.

V and J are TRBV27 and TRBJ1-2; 7 nucleotides line up with TRBD1. Germline loops: CDR1 MNHEY, CDR2 SMNVEV (reference sequence). The CDR3 is 12 amino acids. Trimming removed 4 bases from V and 8 bases from J; junction bases left unmatched: 4. CDR3 amino acids: CASSYLGGGYTF. CDR3 nucleotide sequence: TGTGCCAGCAGTTACCTAGGGGGCGGCTACACCTTC.